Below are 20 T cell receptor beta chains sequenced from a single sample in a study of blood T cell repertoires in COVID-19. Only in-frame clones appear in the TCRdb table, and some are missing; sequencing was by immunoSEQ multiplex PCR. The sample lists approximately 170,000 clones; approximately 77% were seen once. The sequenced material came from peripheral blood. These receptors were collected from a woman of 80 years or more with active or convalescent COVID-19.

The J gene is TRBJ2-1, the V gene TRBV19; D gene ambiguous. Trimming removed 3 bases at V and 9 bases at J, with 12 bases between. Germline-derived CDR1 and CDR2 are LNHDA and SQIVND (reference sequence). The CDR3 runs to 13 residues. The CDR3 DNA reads TGTGCCAGTAGTATCTCCTTTTATAGTGAGCAGTTCTTC. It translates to CASSISFYSEQFF.

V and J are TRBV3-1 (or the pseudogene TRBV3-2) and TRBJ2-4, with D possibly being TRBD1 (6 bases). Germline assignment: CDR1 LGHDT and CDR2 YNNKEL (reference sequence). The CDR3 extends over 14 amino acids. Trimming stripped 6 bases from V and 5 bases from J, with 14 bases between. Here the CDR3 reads CASSKRTDENIQYF. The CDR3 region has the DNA TGTGCCAGCAGTAAACGGACAGACGAAAACATTCAGTACTTC.

The DNA for the CDR3 is TGTGCCAGCAGCCGGACAGACCCATCGGTACAGCAGTACTTC. Translating gives CASSRTDPSVQQYF. The chain is built from TRBV27 and TRBJ2-7; the D gene is possibly TRBD1 (6 bases). The germline V and J ends were trimmed by 6 bases and 8 bases, with 20 bases remaining between them. The CDR3 covers 14 residues. Germline-derived CDR1 and CDR2 are MNHEY and SMNVEV (reference sequence).

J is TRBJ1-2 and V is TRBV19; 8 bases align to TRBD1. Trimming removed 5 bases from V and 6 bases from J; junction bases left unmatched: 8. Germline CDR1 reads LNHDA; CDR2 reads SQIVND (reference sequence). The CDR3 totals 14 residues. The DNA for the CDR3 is TGTGCCAGTAGTGCGGGCAGGGGGCAGGATGGCTACACCTTC. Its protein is CASSAGRGQDGYTF.

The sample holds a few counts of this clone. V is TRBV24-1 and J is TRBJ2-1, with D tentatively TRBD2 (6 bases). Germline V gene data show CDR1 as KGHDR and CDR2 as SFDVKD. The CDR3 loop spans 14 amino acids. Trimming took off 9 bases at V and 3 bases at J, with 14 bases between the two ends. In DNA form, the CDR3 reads TGTGCCACCTTAGCGGTGGGCTTCTACAATGAGCAGTTCTTC. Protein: CATLAVGFYNEQFF.

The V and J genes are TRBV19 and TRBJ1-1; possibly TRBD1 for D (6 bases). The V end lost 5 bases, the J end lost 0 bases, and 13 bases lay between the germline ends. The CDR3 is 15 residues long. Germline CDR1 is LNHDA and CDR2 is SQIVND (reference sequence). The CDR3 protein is CASSVATGLNTEAFF. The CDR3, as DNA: TGTGCCAGTAGTGTGGCAACAGGGCTGAACACTGAAGCTTTCTTT.

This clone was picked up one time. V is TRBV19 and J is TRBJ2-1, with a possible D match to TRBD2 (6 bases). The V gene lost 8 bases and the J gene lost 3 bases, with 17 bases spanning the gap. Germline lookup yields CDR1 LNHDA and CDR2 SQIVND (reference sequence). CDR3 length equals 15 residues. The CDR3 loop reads CASSPGTQGYNEQFF. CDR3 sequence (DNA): TGTGCCAGTTCACCCGGGACTCAGGGCTACAATGAGCAGTTCTTC. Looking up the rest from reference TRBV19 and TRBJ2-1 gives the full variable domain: DGGITQSPKYLFRKEGQNVTLSCEQNLNHDAMYWYRQDPGQGLRLIYYSQIVNDFQKGDIAEGYSVSREKKESFPLTVTSAQKNPTAFYLCASSPGTQGYNEQFFGPGTRLTVL.

CDR3 sequence (DNA): TGTGCCAGCAGCCCGAGGACTAGCGGGAGTTACGAGCAGTACTTC. Its translation: CASSPRTSGSYEQYF. The genes are TRBV14 and TRBJ2-7; 13 bases fit TRBD2. From germline, CDR1 is SGHDN and CDR2 FVKESK. J gave up 4 bases and V 4 bases, and 4 bases lay outside the gene matches. The CDR3 runs 15 residues.

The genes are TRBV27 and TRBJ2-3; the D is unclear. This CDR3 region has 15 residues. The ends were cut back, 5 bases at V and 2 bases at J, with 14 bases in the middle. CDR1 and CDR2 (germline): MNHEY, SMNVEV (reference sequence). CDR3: CASSPLSRYTDTQYF. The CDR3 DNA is TGTGCCAGCAGTCCGCTTAGCAGATACACAGATACGCAGTATTTT.

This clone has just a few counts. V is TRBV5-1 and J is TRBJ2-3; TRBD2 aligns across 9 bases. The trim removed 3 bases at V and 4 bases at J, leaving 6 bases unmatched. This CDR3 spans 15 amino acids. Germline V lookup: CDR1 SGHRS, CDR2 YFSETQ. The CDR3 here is CASSSSGTPPDTQYF. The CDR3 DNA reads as TGCGCCAGCAGCTCTAGCGGGACACCACCAGATACGCAGTATTTT.

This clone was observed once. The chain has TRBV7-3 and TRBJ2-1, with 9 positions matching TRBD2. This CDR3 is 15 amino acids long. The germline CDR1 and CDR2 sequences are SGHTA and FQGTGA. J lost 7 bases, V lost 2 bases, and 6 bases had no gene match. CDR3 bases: TGTGCCAGCAGCTTACGTAGCGGGAGATTGAATGAGCAGTTCTTC. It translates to CASSLRSGRLNEQFF.

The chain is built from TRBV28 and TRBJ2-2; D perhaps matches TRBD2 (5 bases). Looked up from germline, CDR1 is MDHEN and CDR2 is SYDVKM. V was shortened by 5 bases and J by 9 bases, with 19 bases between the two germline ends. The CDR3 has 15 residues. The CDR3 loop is CASSPPGGPRRELFF. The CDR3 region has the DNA TGTGCCAGCAGTCCCCCCGGCGGGCCAAGGCGGGAGCTGTTTTTT.

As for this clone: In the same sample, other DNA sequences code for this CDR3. CDR3 nucleotide sequence: TGTGCCAGCTCACCCCGACAGGGGAGCAGCTACGAGCAGTACTTC. Protein sequence: CASSPRQGSSYEQYF. The chain employs TRBV18 and TRBJ2-7; 8 bases line up with TRBD1. This CDR3 is 15 amino acids long. J lost 3 bases, V lost 3 bases, and 7 bases had no gene match. CDR1 and CDR2 (germline): KGHSH, LQKENI. The variable domain in full, with the rest retrieved from reference TRBV18 and TRBJ2-7, is NAGVMQNPRHLVRRRGQEARLRCSPMKGHSHVYWYRQLPEEGLKFMVYLQKENIIDESGMPKERFSAEFPKEGPSILRIQQVVRGDSAAYFCASSPRQGSSYEQYFGPGTRLTVT.

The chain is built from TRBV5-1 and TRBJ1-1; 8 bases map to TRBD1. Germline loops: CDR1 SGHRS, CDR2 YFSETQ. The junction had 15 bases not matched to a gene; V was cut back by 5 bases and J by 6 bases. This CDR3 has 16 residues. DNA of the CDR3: TGCGCCAGCAGAGCAACAGGGGGAAATTTATCCCCTGAAGCTTTCTTT. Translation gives CASRATGGNLSPEAFF.

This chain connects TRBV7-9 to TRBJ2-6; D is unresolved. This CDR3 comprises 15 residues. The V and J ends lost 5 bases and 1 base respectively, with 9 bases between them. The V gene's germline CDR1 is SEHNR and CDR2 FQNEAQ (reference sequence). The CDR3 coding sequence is TGTGCCAGCAGCCCCCGGGTATCTGGGGCCAACGTCCTGACTTTC. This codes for CASSPRVSGANVLTF.

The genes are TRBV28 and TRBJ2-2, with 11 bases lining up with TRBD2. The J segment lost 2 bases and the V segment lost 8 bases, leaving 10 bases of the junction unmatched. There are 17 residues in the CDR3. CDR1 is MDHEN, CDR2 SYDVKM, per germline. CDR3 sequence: CASSQPGLAENTGELFF. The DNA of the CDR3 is TGTGCCAGCTCACAGCCGGGACTAGCGGAAAACACCGGGGAGCTGTTTTTT.

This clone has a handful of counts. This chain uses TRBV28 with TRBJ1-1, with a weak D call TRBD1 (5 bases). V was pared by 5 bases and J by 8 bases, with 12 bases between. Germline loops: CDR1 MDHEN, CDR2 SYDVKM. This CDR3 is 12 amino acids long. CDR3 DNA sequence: TGTGCCAGCAGTCCTTCTACAGGCGAAGCTTTCTTT. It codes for CASSPSTGEAFF.

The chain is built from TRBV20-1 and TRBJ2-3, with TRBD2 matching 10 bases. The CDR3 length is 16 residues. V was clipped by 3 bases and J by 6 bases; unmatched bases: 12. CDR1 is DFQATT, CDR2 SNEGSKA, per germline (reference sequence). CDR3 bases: TGCAGTGCTAGTGTAGCTAGCGGGAGCTACCCGGATACGCAGTATTTT. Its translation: CSASVASGSYPDTQYF.

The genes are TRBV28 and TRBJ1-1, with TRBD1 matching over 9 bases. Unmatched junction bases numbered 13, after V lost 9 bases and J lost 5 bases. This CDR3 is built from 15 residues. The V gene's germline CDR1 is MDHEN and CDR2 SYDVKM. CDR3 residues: CASFSPGTGSTEAFF. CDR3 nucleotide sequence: TGTGCCAGTTTCTCTCCCGGGACAGGGTCGACTGAAGCTTTCTTT.

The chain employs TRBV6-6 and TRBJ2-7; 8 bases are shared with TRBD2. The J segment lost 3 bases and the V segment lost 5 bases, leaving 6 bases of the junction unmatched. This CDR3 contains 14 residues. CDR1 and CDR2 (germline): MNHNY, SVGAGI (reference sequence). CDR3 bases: TGTGCCAGCAGTCACGGGACTAGGAACTACGAGCAGTACTTC. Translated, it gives CASSHGTRNYEQYF.